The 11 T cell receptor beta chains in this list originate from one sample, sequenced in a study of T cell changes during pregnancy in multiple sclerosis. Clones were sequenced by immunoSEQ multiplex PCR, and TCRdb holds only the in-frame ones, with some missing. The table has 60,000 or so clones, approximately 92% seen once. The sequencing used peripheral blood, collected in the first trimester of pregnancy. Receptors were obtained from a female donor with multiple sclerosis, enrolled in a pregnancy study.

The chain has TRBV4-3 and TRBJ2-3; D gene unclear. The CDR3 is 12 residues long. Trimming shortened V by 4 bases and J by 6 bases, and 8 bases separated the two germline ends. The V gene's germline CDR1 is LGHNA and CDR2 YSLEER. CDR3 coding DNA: TGCGCCAGCAGCCCCGGTCGGGATACGCAGTATTTT. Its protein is CASSPGRDTQYF.

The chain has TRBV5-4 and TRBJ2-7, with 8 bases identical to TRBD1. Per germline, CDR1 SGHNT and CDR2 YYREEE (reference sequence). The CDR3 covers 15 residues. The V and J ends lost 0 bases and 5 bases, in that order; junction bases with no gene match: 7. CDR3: CASSLGGTGSHEQYF. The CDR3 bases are TGTGCCAGCAGCTTGGGGGGGACAGGTTCCCACGAGCAGTACTTC.

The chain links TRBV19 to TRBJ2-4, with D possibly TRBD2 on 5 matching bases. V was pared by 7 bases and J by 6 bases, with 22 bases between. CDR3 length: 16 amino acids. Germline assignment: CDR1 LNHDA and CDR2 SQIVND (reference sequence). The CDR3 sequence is CASTKFGNGVGNIQYF. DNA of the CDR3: TGTGCCAGTACGAAGTTCGGGAATGGAGTGGGAAACATTCAGTACTTC.

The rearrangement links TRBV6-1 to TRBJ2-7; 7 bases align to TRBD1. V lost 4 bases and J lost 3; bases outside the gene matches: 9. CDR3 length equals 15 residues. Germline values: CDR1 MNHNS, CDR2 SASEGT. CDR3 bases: TGTGCCAGCAGTGCGTCCCCGGGACAGCACTACGAGCAGTACTTC. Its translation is CASSASPGQHYEQYF.

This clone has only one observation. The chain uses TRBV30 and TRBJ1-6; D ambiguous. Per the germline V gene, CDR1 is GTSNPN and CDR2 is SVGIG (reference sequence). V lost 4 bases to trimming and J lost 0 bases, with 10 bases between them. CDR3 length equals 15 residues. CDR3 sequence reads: CAWTGGSSYNSPLHF. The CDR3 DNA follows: TGTGCCTGGACCGGAGGGAGCTCCTATAATTCACCCCTCCACTTT.

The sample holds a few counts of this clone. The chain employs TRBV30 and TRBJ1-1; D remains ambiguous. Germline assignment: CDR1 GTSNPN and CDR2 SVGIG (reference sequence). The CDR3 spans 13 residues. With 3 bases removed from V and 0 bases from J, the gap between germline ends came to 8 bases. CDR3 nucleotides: TGTGCCTGGAGGCCAGACTTGAACACTGAAGCTTTCTTT. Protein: CAWRPDLNTEAFF.

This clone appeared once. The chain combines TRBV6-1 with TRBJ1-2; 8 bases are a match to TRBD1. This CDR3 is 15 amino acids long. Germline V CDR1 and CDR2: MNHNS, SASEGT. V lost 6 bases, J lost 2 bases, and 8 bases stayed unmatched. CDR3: CASRTGQGPNYGYTF. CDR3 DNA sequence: TGTGCCAGCAGAACCGGACAGGGACCGAACTATGGCTACACCTTC.

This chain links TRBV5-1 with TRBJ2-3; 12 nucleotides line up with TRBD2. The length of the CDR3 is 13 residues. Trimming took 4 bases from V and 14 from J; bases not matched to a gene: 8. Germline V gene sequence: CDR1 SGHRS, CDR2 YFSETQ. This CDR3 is CASSAGEGLAGYF. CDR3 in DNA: TGCGCCAGCAGCGCCGGGGAGGGACTAGCGGGGTATTTT.

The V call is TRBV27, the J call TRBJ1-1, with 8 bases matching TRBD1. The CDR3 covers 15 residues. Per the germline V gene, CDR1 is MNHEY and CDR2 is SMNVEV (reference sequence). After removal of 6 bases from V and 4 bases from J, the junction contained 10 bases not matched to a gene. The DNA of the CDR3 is TGTGCCAGCAGAATCGCACAGGGGGTTGGCACTGAAGCTTTCTTT. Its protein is CASRIAQGVGTEAFF.

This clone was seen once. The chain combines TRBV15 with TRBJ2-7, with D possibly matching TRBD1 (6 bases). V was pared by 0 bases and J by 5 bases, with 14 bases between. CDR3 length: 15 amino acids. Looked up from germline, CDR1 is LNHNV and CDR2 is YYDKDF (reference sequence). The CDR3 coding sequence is TGTGCCACCAGCAGAGAGAGGCAGGGGAAGAACGAGCAGTACTTC. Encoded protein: CATSRERQGKNEQYF.

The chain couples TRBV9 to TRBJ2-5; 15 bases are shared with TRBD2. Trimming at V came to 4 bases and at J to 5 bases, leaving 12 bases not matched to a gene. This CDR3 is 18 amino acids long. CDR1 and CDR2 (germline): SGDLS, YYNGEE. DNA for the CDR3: TGTGCCAGCAGCTATTCGCCGGGACTAGCGGGGGGCGGGGAGACCCAGTACTTC. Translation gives CASSYSPGLAGGGETQYF. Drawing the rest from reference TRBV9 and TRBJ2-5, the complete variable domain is DSGVTQTPKHLITATGQRVTLRCSPRSGDLSVYWYQQSLDQGLQFLIQYYNGEERAKGNILERFSAQQFPDLHSELNLSSLELGDSALYFCASSYSPGLAGGGETQYFGPGTRLLVL.